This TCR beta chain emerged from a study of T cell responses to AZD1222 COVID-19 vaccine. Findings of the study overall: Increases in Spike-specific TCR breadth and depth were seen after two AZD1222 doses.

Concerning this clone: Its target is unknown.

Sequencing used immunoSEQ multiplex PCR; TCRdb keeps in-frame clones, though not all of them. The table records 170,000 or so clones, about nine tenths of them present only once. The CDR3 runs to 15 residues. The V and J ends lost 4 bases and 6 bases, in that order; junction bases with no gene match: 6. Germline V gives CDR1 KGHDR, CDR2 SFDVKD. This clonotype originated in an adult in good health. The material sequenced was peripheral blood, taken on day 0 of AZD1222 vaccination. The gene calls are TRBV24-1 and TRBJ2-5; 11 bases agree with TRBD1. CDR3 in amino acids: CATSEGGQGAQTQYF. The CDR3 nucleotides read TGTGCCACCAGTGAGGGCGGACAGGGGGCGCAGACCCAGTACTTC.